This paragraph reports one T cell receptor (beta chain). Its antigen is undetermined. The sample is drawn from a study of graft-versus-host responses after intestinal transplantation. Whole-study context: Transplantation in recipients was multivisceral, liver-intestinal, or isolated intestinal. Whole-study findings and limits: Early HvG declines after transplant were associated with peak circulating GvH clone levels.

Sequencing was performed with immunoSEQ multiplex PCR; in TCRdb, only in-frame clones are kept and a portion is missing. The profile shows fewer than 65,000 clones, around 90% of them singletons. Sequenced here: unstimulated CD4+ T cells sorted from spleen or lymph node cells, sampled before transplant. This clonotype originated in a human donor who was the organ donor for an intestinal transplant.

The CDR3 region has the DNA TGTGCCAGCAGCTTTGGGACTAGGAGCACAGATACGCAGTATTTT. Translated: CASSFGTRSTDTQYF. V gene TRBV5-6 combines with J gene TRBJ2-3; 8 positions match TRBD2. The length of the CDR3 is 15 residues. Germline V gives CDR1 SGHDT, CDR2 YYEEEE. V gave up 2 bases and J gave up 0 bases; unmatched junction bases: 2.